A single sample gave rise to the 8 T cell receptor beta chains below, sequenced in a study of glioma-infiltrating T cells (dated by TCRdb to 2016 to 2018). The sequencing machine was an Illumina MiSeq. TCR alpha and beta CDR3 regions were amplified with the iRepertoire nested amplicon-rescue multiplex PCR (arm-PCR) platform from RNA. Using fastp at Q25 and MiXCR, TCRdb reprocessed the public reads and kept productive beta chains. Duplicate CDR3 protein sequences are folded into a single record with the most common DNA and genes. Within this sample are a few hundred thousand distinct CDR3 sequences, with roughly 41% of them counted one time only. Clones ranked in the top ten supply around 13% of the sample. The source material was glioma tissue, nonneoplastic brain tissue, or PBMCs (not recorded which). The receptors stem from a human donor with low-grade glioma or glioblastoma, undergoing nonglioma brain surgery, or in good health (not recorded which).

This clonotype showed up many times. J is TRBJ1-4 and V is TRBV15; 9 bases line up with TRBD1. Trimming at V came to 0 bases and at J to 7 bases, leaving 3 bases not matched to a gene. The CDR3 sequence is 15 residues long. Germline V gene lookup returns CDR1 LNHNV and CDR2 YYDKDF (reference sequence). CDR3 region: CATSRDRTGVEKLFF. Written as DNA, the CDR3 is TGTGCCACCAGCAGAGATCGGACAGGGGTTGAAAAACTGTTTTTT.

Details on this clonotype: A much larger clone differs from this one at a single base, so this may be a read error. V usage is TRBV7-8 and J usage is TRBJ1-1; no reliable D call. The CDR3 runs to 15 residues. The germline CDR1 and CDR2 sequences are SGHVS and FQNEAQ. The DNA of the CDR3 is TGTGCCAGCAGCTTAGTCGGCACTATGAACACTGGAGCTTTCTTT. Residues: CASSLVGTMNTGAFF.

Ten or more counts support this clonotype. V gene TRBV15 combines with J gene TRBJ2-7, with D possibly being TRBD2 (6 bases). Germline CDR1 is LNHNV and CDR2 is YYDKDF (reference sequence). Trimming removed 5 bases at V and 7 bases at J, with 24 bases between. The CDR3 is 16 amino acids. DNA for the CDR3: TGTGCCACCAGCCGCCCCGGGGTGACGGGGGACCAGGAGCAGTACTTC. This codes for CATSRPGVTGDQEQYF.

This chain joins TRBV7-9 and TRBJ2-1, with 9 bases identical to TRBD2. Germline lookup yields CDR1 SEHNR and CDR2 FQNEAQ (reference sequence). V dropped 5 bases and J dropped 1; count of bases not matched to a gene: 6. The CDR3 totals 16 residues. CDR3 loop: CASSPPLAGSYNEQFF. The CDR3 region has the DNA TGTGCCAGCAGCCCCCCACTAGCGGGTTCCTACAATGAGCAGTTCTTC.

This clonotype has a handful of counts. The gene calls are TRBV6-1 and TRBJ2-2; possible D gene TRBD1, 6 bases. The V and J ends lost 5 bases and 1 base respectively, with 11 bases between them. In germline, CDR1 is MNHNS, CDR2 SASEGT. CDR3 length: 15 amino acids. The CDR3, as DNA: TGTGCCAGCAGTCCCAGCAGGGGGAACACCGGGGAGCTGTTTTTT. Its protein product is CASSPSRGNTGELFF.

The chain has TRBV2 and TRBJ1-2; weak D call: TRBD1 (5 bases). Germline CDR1 reads SNHLY; CDR2 reads FYNNEI. This CDR3 has 14 amino acids. V was pared by 3 bases and J by 5 bases, with 13 bases between. The DNA for the CDR3 is TGTGCCAGCAGTGATACCAGGGACCTTTATGGCTACACCTTC. This sequence encodes CASSDTRDLYGYTF.

The chain has TRBV18 and TRBJ1-1; TRBD1 is a possible D gene (5 bases). Germline V gene data show CDR1 as KGHSH and CDR2 as LQKENI. The V and J ends lost 6 bases and 3 bases respectively, with 20 bases between them. The CDR3 runs to 16 residues. The DNA of the CDR3 is TGTGCCAGCTCCCCGACCGGGCAGGGTTGGTACACTGAAGCTTTCTTT. This codes for CASSPTGQGWYTEAFF.

The chain couples TRBV6-1 to TRBJ2-7; the D gene could be TRBD1 or TRBD2 (5 bases each). The germline V gene has CDR1 MNHNS and CDR2 SASEGT. Trimming took off 5 bases at V and 2 bases at J, with 13 bases between the two ends. This CDR3 is built from 14 residues. The CDR3 region is CASSNPGPTYEQYF. CDR3 nucleotide sequence: TGTGCCAGCAGTAACCCGGGGCCTACCTACGAGCAGTACTTC.